The 30 T cell receptor beta chains in this list originate from one sample, sequenced in a study of blood T cell repertoires in COVID-19. Profiling relied on immunoSEQ multiplex PCR, and the TCRdb table lists in-frame clones only, not all of them. The sample lists 200,000 or so clones, roughly 88% occurring once. Sequencing was carried out using peripheral blood. These receptors came from a man aged 35-49 years who had recovered from COVID-19.

The chain uses TRBV10-3 and TRBJ2-3; TRBD2 aligns across 12 bases. Germline-derived CDR1 and CDR2 are ENHRY and SYGVKD. V was clipped by 4 bases and J by 2 bases; unmatched bases: 10. The CDR3 length is 18 residues. The CDR3 protein is CAISANPTSGRTTDTQYF. The DNA for the CDR3 is TGTGCCATCAGTGCGAATCCGACTAGCGGGAGAACCACAGATACGCAGTATTTT.

The J gene is TRBJ2-7, the V gene TRBV6-5; weak D call: TRBD2 (5 bases). V was shortened by 0 bases and J by 4 bases, with 16 bases between the two germline ends. The CDR3 has 16 residues. CDR1 and CDR2 from the germline V gene are MNHEY and SVGAGI. CDR3: CASSYSGNHLLYEQYF. The CDR3 nucleotides are TGTGCCAGCAGTTACTCCGGGAATCACCTTTTGTACGAGCAGTACTTC.

This clone occurred a few times. An end of the junction does not agree with germline; a read error may underlie this. The gene calls are TRBV5-4 and TRBJ1-1; unclear D gene. This CDR3 comprises 11 residues. The germline CDR1 and CDR2 sequences are SGHNT and YYREEE (reference sequence). The CDR3 region is CASSLPGSPVF. In DNA, the CDR3 is TGTGCCAGCAGCCTTCCCGGGTCCCCGGTCTTT. The complete variable domain, with remaining parts taken from reference TRBV5-4 and TRBJ1-1, reads ETGVTQSPTHLIKTRGQQVTLRCSSQSGHNTVSWYQQALGQGPQFIFQYYREEENGRGNFPPRFSGLQFPNYSSELNVNALELDDSALYLCASSLPGSPVFGQGTRLTVV.

The V gene is TRBV10-3, the J gene TRBJ2-7; 8 nucleotides line up with TRBD1. CDR3 length: 13 amino acids. The V segment lost 7 bases and the J segment 3 bases; nucleotides outside the gene matches: 5. Germline V gives CDR1 ENHRY, CDR2 SYGVKD. The CDR3 nucleotides read TGTGCCATCACCGGGACAGGAGTCTACGAGCAGTACTTC. It is translated as CAITGTGVYEQYF.

J is TRBJ1-1 and V is TRBV12-3 or TRBV12-4; D call uncertain. This CDR3 spans 13 amino acids. V lost 6 bases and J lost 1, with 9 bases in between. The CDR3 region is CASSPSKNTEAFF. For the CDR3, the DNA is TGTGCCAGCAGCCCATCAAAGAACACTGAAGCTTTCTTT.

This sequence joins TRBV10-3 and TRBJ2-7; TRBD2 is a possible D gene (5 bases). CDR1 is ENHRY, CDR2 SYGVKD, per germline. The CDR3 is 14 amino acids. The V and J ends lost 0 bases and 3 bases respectively, with 9 bases between them. CDR3 sequence reads: CAISESADYYEQYF. CDR3 bases: TGTGCCATCAGTGAGTCGGCAGACTACTACGAGCAGTACTTC.

This chain uses TRBV19 with TRBJ1-1; no clear D gene. The CDR3 has 16 residues. V was trimmed by 6 bases and J by 0 bases, leaving 17 bases between them. Germline V gene sequence: CDR1 LNHDA, CDR2 SQIVND (reference sequence). CDR3 DNA: TGTGCCAGTAGGACCGGAGGGTGGGAAATGAACACTGAAGCTTTCTTT. It specifies CASRTGGWEMNTEAFF.

The chain joins TRBV9 to TRBJ1-4; D not certain. Trimming cost V 1 base and J 7 bases, with 14 bases left between them. CDR1 is SGDLS, CDR2 YYNGEE, per germline. The CDR3 contains 15 residues. The CDR3 region has the DNA TGTGCCAGCAGCGTATTGAGGGTAGTGGTTGAAAAACTGTTTTTT. It yields the protein CASSVLRVVVEKLFF.

CDR3 sequence: CASSYPGSLTDTQYF. For the CDR3, the DNA is TGTGCCAGCAGTTACCCAGGTTCCCTCACAGATACGCAGTATTTT. The genes are TRBV6-6 and TRBJ2-3; D gene ambiguous. Trimming cost V 2 bases and J 2 bases, with 11 bases left between them. The germline CDR1 and CDR2 sequences are MNHNY and SVGAGI (reference sequence). The CDR3 length is 15 residues.

This chain connects TRBV4-3 to TRBJ2-7; the D gene is possibly TRBD1 (5 bases). This CDR3 spans 14 amino acids. The V gene's germline CDR1 is LGHNA and CDR2 YSLEER. The ends were cut back, 2 bases at V and 0 bases at J, with 8 bases in the middle. This chain's CDR3 is CASSQYRGSYEQYF. The CDR3 DNA sequence: TGCGCCAGCAGCCAATATAGGGGCTCCTACGAGCAGTACTTC.

CDR3 sequence (DNA): TGTGCCACCAGCCAAGACAGGAATAACTATGGCTACACCTTC. Its translation: CATSQDRNNYGYTF. This chain connects TRBV15 to TRBJ1-2; tentatively, D is TRBD1 (6 bases). Germline CDR1 is LNHNV and CDR2 is YYDKDF (reference sequence). This CDR3 has 14 amino acids. V dropped 5 bases and J dropped 1 base, with 11 bases sitting between them.

The chain is built from TRBV2 and TRBJ1-3, with a tentative D call TRBD1 (6 bases). Germline V lookup: CDR1 SNHLY, CDR2 FYNNEI. This CDR3 has 14 residues. The V end lost 4 bases, the J end lost 0 bases, and 7 bases lay between the germline ends. The CDR3 loop is CASSGTVSGNTIYF. CDR3 DNA sequence: TGTGCCAGCAGTGGGACAGTCTCTGGAAACACCATATATTTT.

This chain connects TRBV5-5 to TRBJ2-1, with D uncertain. CDR3 length: 13 amino acids. Trimming left V 0 bases short and J 4 bases short, with 5 bases between. From germline, CDR1 is SGHKS and CDR2 YYEKEE (reference sequence). The DNA of the CDR3 is TGTGCCAGCAGCTTGGGGCAGTACAATGAGCAGTTCTTC. Translating it yields CASSLGQYNEQFF.

This chain uses TRBV3-1 (or the pseudogene TRBV3-2) with TRBJ2-2, with D possibly matching TRBD2 (6 bases). The CDR3 is made up of 16 amino acids. From germline, CDR1 is LGHDT and CDR2 YNNKEL (reference sequence). V was clipped by 0 bases and J by 9 bases, with 17 bases between them. CDR3 nucleotide sequence: TGTGCCAGCAGCCAAGATCTATCCCGGCGGGACCGGGAGCTGTTTTTT. Translated, it gives CASSQDLSRRDRELFF.

The J gene is TRBJ2-7, the V gene TRBV7-8; TRBD2 matches 13 bases. V shed 5 bases and J 7 bases; nucleotides not matched to a gene: 5. Germline V CDR1 and CDR2: SGHVS, FQNEAQ. The CDR3 runs to 14 residues. CDR3 nucleotide sequence: TGTGCCAGCAGCCCCGGACTAGCGGGGGTTGAGCAGTACTTC. Protein product: CASSPGLAGVEQYF.

This clone was seen only a few times. This chain links TRBV18 with TRBJ2-7; weak D call: TRBD2 (5 bases). Trimming left V 6 bases short and J 3 bases short, with 18 bases between. Per germline, CDR1 KGHSH and CDR2 LQKENI. The CDR3 has 15 residues. The CDR3 here is CASSENLDGNYEQYF. CDR3 nucleotide sequence: TGTGCCAGCTCGGAGAACCTAGACGGGAACTACGAGCAGTACTTC. Filled out from reference TRBV18 and TRBJ2-7, the complete variable domain reads NAGVMQNPRHLVRRRGQEARLRCSPMKGHSHVYWYRQLPEEGLKFMVYLQKENIIDESGMPKERFSAEFPKEGPSILRIQQVVRGDSAAYFCASSENLDGNYEQYFGPGTRLTVT.

This chain connects TRBV5-1 to TRBJ2-2; 9 bases line up with TRBD1. Trimming cost V 4 bases and J 1 base; bases outside gene matches: 11. Germline CDR1 SGHRS, CDR2 YFSETQ. The CDR3 has 18 amino acids. CDR3 coding DNA: TGCGCCAGCAGCCTAAACACAGGGGGCTTCGAGAACACCGGGGAGCTGTTTTTT. Its translation is CASSLNTGGFENTGELFF.

The chain is built from TRBV19 and TRBJ1-6; the match to TRBD1 covers 7 bases. The CDR3 spans 18 residues. Germline V gives CDR1 LNHDA, CDR2 SQIVND (reference sequence). The V and J ends lost 5 bases and 3 bases, in that order; junction bases with no gene match: 13. The CDR3 bases are TGTGCCAGTAGTCCATCCCACGGACAGGCCGACTATAATTCACCCCTCCACTTT. Amino acids: CASSPSHGQADYNSPLHF.

J is TRBJ1-2 and V is TRBV3-1 (or the pseudogene TRBV3-2); 8 nucleotides align to TRBD1. This CDR3 is built from 15 residues. The junction had 11 bases not matched to a gene; V was cut back by 4 bases and J by 7 bases. Germline loops: CDR1 LGHDT, CDR2 YNNKEL (reference sequence). DNA for the CDR3: TGTGCCAGCAGCCCCCGACAGGGGCGAGGTTTTGGCTACACCTTC. Protein: CASSPRQGRGFGYTF.

As concerns this clone: A much bigger clone sits one base away, suggesting this may be a read error. This chain joins TRBV7-9 and TRBJ2-3, with D unresolved. Trimming removed 2 bases from V and 3 bases from J, with 3 bases in between. The CDR3 extends over 12 amino acids. Germline CDR1 SEHNR, CDR2 FQNEAQ (reference sequence). The chain's CDR3 is CASSLQTDTQYF. The CDR3 DNA reads as TGTGCCAGCAGCTTACAAACAGATACGCAGTATTTT. Full variable domain (remainder filled in from reference TRBV7-9 and TRBJ2-3): DTGVSQNPRHKITKRGQNVTFRCDPISEHNRLYWYRQTLGQGPEFLTYFQNEAQLEKSRLLSDRFSAERPKGSFSTLEIQRTEQGDSAMYLCASSLQTDTQYFGPGTRLTVL.

As regards this clone: The same CDR3 also results from other DNA sequences found in this sample. The gene calls are TRBV19 and TRBJ1-5; D is perhaps TRBD1 (6 bases). The germline V gene encodes CDR1 LNHDA and CDR2 SQIVND (reference sequence). V lost 6 bases and J 5 bases, leaving 11 bases between the germline ends. The CDR3 has 13 residues. CDR3 protein: CASRPQGHQPQHF. The CDR3 coding sequence is TGTGCCAGTAGACCCCAGGGGCATCAGCCCCAGCATTTT.

This clone was counted a few times. Other DNA sequences within the sample encode an identical CDR3. Here the CDR3 reads CASSIVPGGDQPQHF. The CDR3 DNA reads TGTGCCAGTAGTATAGTGCCAGGGGGAGATCAGCCCCAGCATTTT. This chain joins TRBV19 and TRBJ1-5; 7 nucleotides agree with TRBD1. J gave up 5 bases and V 1 base, and 5 bases lay outside the gene matches. The germline gives CDR1 LNHDA, CDR2 SQIVND (reference sequence). The CDR3 length is 15 residues.

The genes are TRBV10-3 and TRBJ2-2, with D possibly being TRBD2 (5 bases). The CDR3 has 14 amino acids. CDR1 is ENHRY and CDR2 is SYGVKD in the germline V gene. V was cut by 3 bases and J by 3 bases, with 8 bases left in between. CDR3 DNA: TGTGCCATCAGTGAACGAGCGGACACCGGGGAGCTGTTTTTT. This translates into CAISERADTGELFF.

The rearrangement uses TRBV6-6 and TRBJ2-1; 9 positions agree with TRBD2. After removal of 6 bases from V and 0 bases from J, the junction contained 15 bases not matched to a gene. Germline CDR1 and CDR2: MNHNY and SVGAGI (reference sequence). The CDR3 is made up of 19 amino acids. The CDR3 DNA reads TGTGCCAGCAGCTCAGCCGGGACTAGCACAGCGAGCTCCTACAATGAGCAGTTCTTC. Its protein product is CASSSAGTSTASSYNEQFF.

The V gene is TRBV9, the J gene TRBJ2-3; 13 nucleotides line up with TRBD2. CDR3 size: 16 residues. Germline trimming cut 4 bases from V and 5 bases from J; bases unmatched to any gene: 7. The V gene's germline CDR1 is SGDLS and CDR2 YYNGEE. The CDR3 loop is CASSSGLAGRGDTQYF. In nucleotides, the CDR3 is TGTGCCAGCAGCTCGGGACTAGCGGGAAGGGGAGATACGCAGTATTTT.

The rearrangement joins TRBV2 to TRBJ1-2; possible D gene TRBD1, 6 bases. CDR1 is SNHLY and CDR2 is FYNNEI in the germline V gene. V lost 2 bases and J lost 8, with 18 bases in between. The CDR3 extends over 15 amino acids. The DNA of the CDR3 is TGTGCCAGCAGTGAATCGGGGGGCTTTTTCGAGGGCTACACCTTC. It is translated as CASSESGGFFEGYTF.

V gene TRBV29-1 combines with J gene TRBJ1-1; D ambiguous. The V gene's germline CDR1 is SQVTM and CDR2 ANQGSEA. The CDR3 spans 12 residues. Trimming took 0 bases from V and 7 from J, leaving 9 bases between them. The CDR3 coding sequence is TGCAGCGTTGAAGATCATCAGGATGAAGCTTTCTTT. Its translation: CSVEDHQDEAFF.

This clone has only a few counts. This chain connects TRBV7-2 to TRBJ2-3, with TRBD2 as a possible D gene (6 bases). The CDR3 extends over 14 amino acids. CDR1 is SGHTA, CDR2 FQGNSA, per germline. V was cut by 0 bases and J by 10 bases, with 14 bases left in between. CDR3 DNA sequence: TGTGCCAGCAGCTTAGCTACCGGCGGAGGGGCGCAGTATTTT. Its translation is CASSLATGGGAQYF.

The rearrangement uses TRBV7-2 and TRBJ1-2, with 8 bases lining up with TRBD1. Germline lookup yields CDR1 SGHTA and CDR2 FQGNSA. V lost 5 bases and J lost 2; bases outside the gene matches: 4. This CDR3 is built from 14 residues. The CDR3 sequence: CASSPDRANYGYTF. The CDR3 DNA reads TGTGCCAGCAGCCCGGACAGGGCCAACTATGGCTACACCTTC.

This sequence joins TRBV3-1 (or the pseudogene TRBV3-2) and TRBJ1-5, with a possible D match to TRBD1 (5 bases). Trimming removed 4 bases at V and 0 bases at J, with 7 bases between. This CDR3 is 14 amino acids long. The germline V gene encodes CDR1 LGHDT and CDR2 YNNKEL (reference sequence). Here the CDR3 DNA reads TGTGCCAGCAGCCCCGACAGTAGCAATCAGCCCCAGCATTTT. Its protein product is CASSPDSSNQPQHF.